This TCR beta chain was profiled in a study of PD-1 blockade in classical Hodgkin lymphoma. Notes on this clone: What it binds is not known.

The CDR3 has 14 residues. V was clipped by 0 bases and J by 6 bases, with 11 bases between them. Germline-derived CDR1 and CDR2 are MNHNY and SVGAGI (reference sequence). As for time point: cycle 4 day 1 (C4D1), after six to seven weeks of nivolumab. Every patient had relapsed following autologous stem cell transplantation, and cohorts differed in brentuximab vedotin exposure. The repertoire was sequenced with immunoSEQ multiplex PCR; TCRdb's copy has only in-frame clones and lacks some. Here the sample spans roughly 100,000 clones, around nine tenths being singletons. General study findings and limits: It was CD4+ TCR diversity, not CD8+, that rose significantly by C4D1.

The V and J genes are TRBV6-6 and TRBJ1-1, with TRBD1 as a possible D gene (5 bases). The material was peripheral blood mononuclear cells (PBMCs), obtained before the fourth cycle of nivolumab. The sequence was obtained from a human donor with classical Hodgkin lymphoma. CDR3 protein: CASSYSAGTPEAFF. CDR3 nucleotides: TGTGCCAGCAGTTACTCGGCCGGGACGCCTGAAGCTTTCTTT.